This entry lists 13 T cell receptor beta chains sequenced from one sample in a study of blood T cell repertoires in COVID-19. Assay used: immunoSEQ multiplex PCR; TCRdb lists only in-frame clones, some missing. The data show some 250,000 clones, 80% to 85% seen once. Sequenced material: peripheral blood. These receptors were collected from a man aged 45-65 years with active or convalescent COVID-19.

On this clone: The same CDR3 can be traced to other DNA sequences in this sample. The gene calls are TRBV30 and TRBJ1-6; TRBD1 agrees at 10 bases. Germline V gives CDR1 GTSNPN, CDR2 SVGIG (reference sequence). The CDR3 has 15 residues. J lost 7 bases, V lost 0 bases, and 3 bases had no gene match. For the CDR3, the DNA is TGTGCCTGGAGTGTAGGACAGGGGGGCAATTCACCCCTCCACTTT. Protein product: CAWSVGQGGNSPLHF.

CDR3 DNA: TGTGCCAGCAGCTCGCAGGGGGCCCGGACCGGGGAGCTGTTTTTT. It encodes CASSSQGARTGELFF. The J gene is TRBJ2-2, the V gene TRBV7-2; 8 nucleotides match TRBD1. Germline V gives CDR1 SGHTA, CDR2 FQGNSA. The V gene end was trimmed by 4 bases and the J gene end by 5 bases; junction bases not matched to a gene: 6. The CDR3 covers 15 residues.

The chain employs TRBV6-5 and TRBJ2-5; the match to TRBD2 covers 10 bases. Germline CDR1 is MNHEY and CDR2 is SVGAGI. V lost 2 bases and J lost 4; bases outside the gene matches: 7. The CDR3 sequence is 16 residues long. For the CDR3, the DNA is TGTGCCAGCAGTTACGGAGCGGGGGGGTTGGGAGAGACCCAGTACTTC. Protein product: CASSYGAGGLGETQYF.

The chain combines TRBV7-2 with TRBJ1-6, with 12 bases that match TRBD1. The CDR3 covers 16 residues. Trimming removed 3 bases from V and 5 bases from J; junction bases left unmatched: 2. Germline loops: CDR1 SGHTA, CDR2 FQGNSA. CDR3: CASSLGQGANNSPLHF. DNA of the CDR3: TGTGCCAGCAGCTTGGGACAGGGGGCGAATAATTCACCCCTCCACTTT.

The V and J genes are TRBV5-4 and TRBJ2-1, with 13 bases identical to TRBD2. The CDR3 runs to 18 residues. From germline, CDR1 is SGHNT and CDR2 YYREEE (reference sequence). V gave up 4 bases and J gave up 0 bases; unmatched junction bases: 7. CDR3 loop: CASSAGLAGSSSYNEQFF. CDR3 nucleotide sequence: TGTGCCAGCAGCGCGGGACTAGCGGGGTCGAGCTCCTACAATGAGCAGTTCTTC.

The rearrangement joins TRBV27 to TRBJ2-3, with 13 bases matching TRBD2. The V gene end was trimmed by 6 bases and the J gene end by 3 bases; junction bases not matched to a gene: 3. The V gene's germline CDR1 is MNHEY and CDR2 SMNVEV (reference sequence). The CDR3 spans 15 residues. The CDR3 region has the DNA TGTGCCAGCAGCCCGGGACTAGCGGGGACAGATACGCAGTATTTT. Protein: CASSPGLAGTDTQYF.

Here the CDR3 reads CASSSTGLYEQYF. Written as DNA, the CDR3 is TGTGCCAGCAGCTCCACAGGTCTCTACGAGCAGTACTTC. The chain links TRBV7-2 to TRBJ2-7, with D perhaps matching TRBD1 (5 bases). Germline lookup yields CDR1 SGHTA and CDR2 FQGNSA. The CDR3 consists of 13 residues. Trimming took 4 bases from V and 3 from J, leaving 10 bases between them.

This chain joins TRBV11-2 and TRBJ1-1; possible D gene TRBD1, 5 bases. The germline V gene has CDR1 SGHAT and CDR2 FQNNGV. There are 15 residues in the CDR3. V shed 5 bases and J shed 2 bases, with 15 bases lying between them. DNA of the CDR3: TGTGCCAGCAGCCTCCTCGGGGGGAGTAACACTGAAGCTTTCTTT. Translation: CASSLLGGSNTEAFF. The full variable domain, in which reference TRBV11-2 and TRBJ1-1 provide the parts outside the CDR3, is EAGVAQSPRYKIIEKRQSVAFWCNPISGHATLYWYQQILGQGPKLLIQFQNNGVVDDSQLPKDRFSAERLKGVDSTLKIQPAKLEDSAVYLCASSLLGGSNTEAFFGQGTRLTVV.

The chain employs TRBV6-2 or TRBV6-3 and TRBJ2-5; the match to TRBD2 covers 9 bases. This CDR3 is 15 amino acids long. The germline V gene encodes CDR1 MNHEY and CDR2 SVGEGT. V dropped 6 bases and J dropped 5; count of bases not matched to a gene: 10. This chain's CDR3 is CASSSLAGWGETQYF. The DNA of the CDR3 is TGTGCCAGCAGCTCTCTAGCGGGGTGGGGTGAGACCCAGTACTTC.

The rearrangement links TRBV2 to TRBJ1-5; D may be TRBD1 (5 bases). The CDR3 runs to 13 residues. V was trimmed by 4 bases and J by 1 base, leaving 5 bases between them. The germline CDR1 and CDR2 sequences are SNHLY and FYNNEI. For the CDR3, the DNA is TGTGCCAGCAGTGCAGGGAGCAATCAGCCCCAGCATTTT. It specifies CASSAGSNQPQHF.

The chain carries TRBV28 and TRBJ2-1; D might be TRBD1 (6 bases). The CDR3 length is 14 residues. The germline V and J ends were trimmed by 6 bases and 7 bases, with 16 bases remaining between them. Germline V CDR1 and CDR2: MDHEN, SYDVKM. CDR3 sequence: CASRKGGISNEQFF. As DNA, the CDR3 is TGTGCCAGCAGGAAAGGGGGAATTAGTAATGAGCAGTTCTTC.

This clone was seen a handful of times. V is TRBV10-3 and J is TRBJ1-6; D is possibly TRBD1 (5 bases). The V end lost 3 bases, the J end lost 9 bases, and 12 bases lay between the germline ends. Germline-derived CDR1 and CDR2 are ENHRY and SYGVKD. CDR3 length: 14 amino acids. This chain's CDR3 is CAISDRQGSSPLHF. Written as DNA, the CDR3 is TGTGCCATCAGTGACCGGCAGGGTAGTTCACCCCTCCACTTT.

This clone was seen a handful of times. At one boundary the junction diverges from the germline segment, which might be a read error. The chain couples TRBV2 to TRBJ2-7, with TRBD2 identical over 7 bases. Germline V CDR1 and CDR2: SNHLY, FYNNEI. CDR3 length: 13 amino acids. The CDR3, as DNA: TGTGCCAGCAGTGAAGCACGGGGAGGGCGGAGTAGCTTC. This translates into CASSEARGGRSSF. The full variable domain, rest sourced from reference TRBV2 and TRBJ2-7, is EPEVTQTPSHQVTQMGQEVILRCVPISNHLYFYWYRQILGQKVEFLVSFYNNEISEKSEIFDDQFSVERPDGSNFTLKIRSTKLEDSAMYFCASSEARGGRSSFGPGTRLTVT.